Listed below are T cell receptor beta chains from one sample, sequenced in a study of T cells in Graves' hyperthyroidism and ophthalmopathy. TCRdb called the multiplex PCR reads again in MiXCR, with one record for every CDR3 protein. The sample holds hundreds of thousands of distinct CDR3 sequences, 18% seen once. The sequencing sample was made of blood. All receptors come from a woman in her 50s with Graves' hyperthyroidism that later progressed to Graves' ophthalmopathy. CDR3s include the opening cysteine and the closing phenylalanine or tryptophan. D genes are given only for firm matches. A clone size is listed for some rows: how often the clone was seen (once, few, many), or a class if it is expanded.

- 13 TRBJ1-5 few TRBV9 TGTGCCAGCGGCGCGGGGAGCGAGCAGCCCCAGCATTTT CASGAGSEQPQHF
TRBD1 15 TRBJ1-1 - TRBV7-9 TGTGCCAGCAGCATCAGACAGGGGGCCGACACTGAAGCTTTCTTT CASSIRQGADTEAFF
TRBD1 16 TRBJ1-2 - TRBV19 TGTGCCAGTAGTATCAGGACAGGGGACGCAAGGAATGGCTACACCTTC CASSIRTGDARNGYTF
TRBD2 15 TRBJ2-7 many TRBV20-1 TGCAGTGCTAGTCCCGGGGCTAGCGGGGTCTACGAGCAGTACTTC CSASPGASGVYEQYF
- 16 TRBJ1-1 many TRBV27 TGTGCCAGCAGTTCGACCCTCGGGGGTATGAACACTGAAGCTTTCTTT CASSSTLGGMNTEAFF
TRBD1 15 TRBJ1-4 many TRBV20-1 TGCAGTGCCTCCGGACAGGGGGCGGCTAATGAAAAACTGTTTTTT CSASGQGAANEKLFF
TRBD2 15 TRBJ2-1 few TRBV20-1 TGCAGTGCTCCGAGACTAGCGGGGGGGTACAATGAGCAGTTCTTC CSAPRLAGGYNEQFF
- 13 TRBJ2-2 many TRBV30 TGTGCCTGGAACCGTGCGAACACCGGGGAGCTGTTTTTT CAWNRANTGELFF
- 16 TRBJ1-1 many TRBV20-1 TGCAGTGCCGATTCTCGGAAGGGGTATTTAGGCACTGAAGCTTTCTTT CSADSRKGYLGTEAFF
- 14 TRBJ2-1 many TRBV5-5 TGTGCCAGCAGCTTGACGCGTCCGGGCGATGAGCAGTTCTTC CASSLTRPGDEQFF
TRBD2 12 TRBJ2-1 many TRBV7-9 TGTGCCATTATGACTAGCGGGGGGCCGCAGTTCTTC CAIMTSGGPQFF
- 15 TRBJ1-3 - TRBV5-6 TGTGCCAGCAGTCTCCACGGGGGAACTGGAAACACCATATATTTT CASSLHGGTGNTIYF
- 14 TRBJ2-7 many TRBV6-1 TGTGCCAGCAGACCGACCCGACAGTCCCCCGAGCAGTACTTC CASRPTRQSPEQYF
TRBD2 14 TRBJ2-5 many TRBV7-9 TGTGCCAGCAGAGGGCGGGGGACGCTTGGGGCCCAGTACTTC CASRGRGTLGAQYF
TRBD1 16 TRBJ2-3 - TRBV19 TGTGCCAGTAGTATCCGGGACAGATTACTCACAGATACGCAGTATTTT CASSIRDRLLTDTQYF
- 12 TRBJ2-5 - TRBV10-3 TGTGCCATCAGAGGCGGGTTGGAGACCCAGTACTTC CAIRGGLETQYF
- 12 TRBJ2-7 many TRBV11-2 TGTGCCACCGAGGGGATAACCTACGAGCAGTACTTC CATEGITYEQYF
- 16 TRBJ1-1 many TRBV5-1 TGCGCCAGCAGCTTGGCTTATCGGGGGTTGAACACTGAAGCTTTCTTT CASSLAYRGLNTEAFF
TRBD1 15 TRBJ2-2 - TRBV2 TGTGCCAGCAGAGCGGGACAGGGATTCACCGGGGAGCTGTTTTTT CASRAGQGFTGELFF
TRBD2 15 TRBJ2-7 many TRBV11-2 TGTGCCAGCAGCGGTCCACTAGCGGGGGCTGGCGAGCAGTACTTC CASSGPLAGAGEQYF
TRBD1 15 TRBJ2-1 many TRBV11-3 TGTGCCAGCAGTCCCGACAGGGGGTCCTACAATGAGCAGTTCTTC CASSPDRGSYNEQFF
- 14 TRBJ2-3 - TRBV7-7 TGTGCTAGCAGCTTAGCATTGGCGGGGGATACGCAGTATTTT CASSLALAGDTQYF
- 15 TRBJ1-5 - TRBV30 TGTGCCTGGGGGGCAGGGTTTGGGGGGGATCAGCCCCAGCATTTT CAWGAGFGGDQPQHF
TRBD1 16 TRBJ2-1 few TRBV5-1 TGCGCCAGCAGCTTGGGGGACAGCCGTGCCTACAATGAGCAGTTCTTC CASSLGDSRAYNEQFF
TRBD1 16 TRBJ2-1 few TRBV27 TGTGCCAGCAGCTCATGGGACAGGAGCTCCTACAATGAGCAGTTCTTC CASSSWDRSSYNEQFF
- 17 TRBJ2-3 - TRBV19 TGTGCCAGTAGTATACCCGGTGGGGGTATCTACACAGATACGCAGTATTTT CASSIPGGGIYTDTQYF
- 13 TRBJ2-3 few TRBV10-3 TGTGCCATCGTACAGAACCCCACAGATACGCAGTATTTT CAIVQNPTDTQYF
TRBD1 12 TRBJ1-1 few TRBV19 TGTGCCAGTAGACCCCAGGGGGCTGAAGCTTTCTTT CASRPQGAEAFF
- 12 TRBJ1-1 - TRBV29-1 TGCAGCGTTGACGCGGGGGACACTGAAGCTTTCTTT CSVDAGDTEAFF
- 14 TRBJ1-1 many TRBV3-1 TGTGCCAGCAGCCAAGCGCAGGGAGGGACTGAAGCTTTCTTT CASSQAQGGTEAFF
- 16 TRBJ2-7 - TRBV15 TGTGCCACCAGCAGAGATCTGGGTGGGGGCTCCCCCGAGCAGTACTTC CATSRDLGGGSPEQYF
- 15 TRBJ1-6 - TRBV12-3/TRBV12-4 TGTGCCAGCAGTCCCCCCGAGGGGGGCGGGTCACCCCTCCACTTT CASSPPEGGGSPLHF
- 15 TRBJ1-1 few TRBV5-1 TGCGCCAGCAGCGCACCCGGAGAGGGCAACACTGAAGCTTTCTTT CASSAPGEGNTEAFF
- 15 TRBJ2-2 - TRBV3-1 TGTGCCAGCAGCCAAGCCCGCCGGGGCACCGGGGAGCTGTTTTTT CASSQARRGTGELFF
- 14 TRBJ2-5 few TRBV10-3 TGTGCCATCAGTGAGAGGCAGGTCGAAGAGACCCAGTACTTC CAISERQVEETQYF